This T cell receptor beta chain was identified during a study of T cell changes during pregnancy in multiple sclerosis. The CDR3 loop spans 13 amino acids. Trimming removed 1 base from V and 8 bases from J, with 11 bases in between. The germline CDR1 and CDR2 sequences are SEHNR and FQNEAQ (reference sequence). Clones were sequenced by immunoSEQ multiplex PCR, and TCRdb holds only the in-frame ones, with some missing. The profile shows tens of thousands of clones, around nine tenths of them singletons. The TCR was taken from a female donor in good health, enrolled as a control in a pregnancy study. Source: CD4+ T cells from peripheral blood mononuclear cells, taken in the first trimester of pregnancy. The genes are TRBV7-9 and TRBJ1-2, with D maybe TRBD1 (5 bases). The DNA for the CDR3 is TGTGCCAGCAGCTTAGGGCAGGGTATCGGCTACACCTTC. The encoded protein is CASSLGQGIGYTF.